The following is a T cell receptor beta chain sequence with its context. V lost 5 bases to trimming and J lost 7 bases, with 18 bases between them. CDR3 size: 15 residues. From germline, CDR1 is SEHNR and CDR2 FQNEAQ (reference sequence). Patients in Seattle were enrolled during active infection, then followed longitudinally. These data originate in a study of blood T cell repertoires in COVID-19. About the study: The cDNA or gDNA used as material had been derived from T cells, B-cell-depleted T cells, or PBMCs.

Original processing notes: Reference gene primer amplification in the assay estimated nucleated cell counts. Using immunoSEQ multiplex PCR, the repertoire was profiled, and TCRdb retains in-frame clones only, with some absent. V and J calls plus clone size are reproduced from that table; the DNA served to infer D and trimming. Among 150,000 or so clones, 82% were seen once, and the ten largest hold around 7%. The rearrangement uses TRBV7-9 and TRBJ2-1; D is possibly TRBD1 (5 bases). Sequencing was done on a sample of peripheral blood. The TCR originated in a woman aged 40 to 55 with COVID-19, enrolled during active disease. The CDR3 sequence is CASSGRTLLLNEQFF. CDR3 coding DNA: TGTGCCAGCAGCGGACGGACACTTCTCTTGAATGAGCAGTTCTTC.